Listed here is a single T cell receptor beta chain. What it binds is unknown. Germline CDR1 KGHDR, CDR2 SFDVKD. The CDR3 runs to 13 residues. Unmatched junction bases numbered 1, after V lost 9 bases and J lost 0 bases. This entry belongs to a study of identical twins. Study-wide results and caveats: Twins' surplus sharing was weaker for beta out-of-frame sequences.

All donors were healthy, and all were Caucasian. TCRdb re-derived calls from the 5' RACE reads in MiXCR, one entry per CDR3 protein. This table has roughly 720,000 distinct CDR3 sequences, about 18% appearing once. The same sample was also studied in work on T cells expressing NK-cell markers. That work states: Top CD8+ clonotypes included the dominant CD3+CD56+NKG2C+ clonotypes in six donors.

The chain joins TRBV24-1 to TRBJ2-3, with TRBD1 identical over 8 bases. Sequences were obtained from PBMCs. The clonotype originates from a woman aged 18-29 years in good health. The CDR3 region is CATGDRSTDTQYF. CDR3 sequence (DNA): TGTGCCACCGGGGACAGGAGCACAGATACGCAGTATTTT.